Listed below are T cell receptor beta chains from one sample, sequenced in a study of monozygotic twins with inflammatory bowel disease. TCRdb reanalyzed the 5' RACE reads and collapses them to one entry per CDR3 protein, without DNA. The sample includes 150,000 to 200,000 distinct CDR3 sequences. What was sequenced was blood. The receptor set was obtained from a human donor with ulcerative colitis or Crohn's disease, or a healthy co-twin of an affected twin (not recorded which). The CDR3 runs from the conserved cysteine through the conserved F or W. The order of the fields is V gene, J gene, CDR3 protein.

TRBV5-6,TRBJ1-4,CASSPDRADEKLFF
TRBV5-1,TRBJ2-5,CASSLGGVALETQYF
TRBV28,TRBJ2-2,CASSIGPRTGELFF
TRBV28,TRBJ1-4,CASSPVGKLFF
TRBV3-1,TRBJ1-4,CASSQVEGELFF
TRBV11-1,TRBJ1-5,CASSASGQPQHF
TRBV27,TRBJ1-5,CASSPGQGRASLRGNQPQHF
TRBV28,TRBJ1-1,CASRAGFRNTEAFF
TRBV20-1,TRBJ1-4,CSARDRGVANEKLFF
TRBV11-2,TRBJ2-2,CASSKPGTSKTGELFF
TRBV28,TRBJ1-2,CASSPGVRNYGYTF
TRBV5-6,TRBJ2-4,CASSHNWRLRLAKNIQYF
TRBV6-5,TRBJ2-5,CASRRDRGRTQYF
TRBV6-1,TRBJ2-7,CASSEFTLFPGYEQYF
TRBV14,TRBJ1-2,CASSQDPGSGPYGYTF
TRBV12-3/TRBV12-4,TRBJ2-7,CASSVRVYEQYF
TRBV7-2,TRBJ1-2,CASSLGTRDKDLNGYTF
TRBV15,TRBJ2-1,CATSRDRVTQNGFF
TRBV20-1,TRBJ2-7,CSASIRTGGYEQYF
TRBV18,TRBJ1-1,CASSSNPGNTEAFF
TRBV7-2,TRBJ1-2,CASTPGSADYGYTF
TRBV5-1,TRBJ2-5,CASSANQETQYF
TRBV6-5,TRBJ2-3,CASSYSRGRGDTQYF
TRBV27,TRBJ1-5,CASSRTGANQPQHF
TRBV20-1,TRBJ1-5,CSAWDRGSQPQHF
TRBV28,TRBJ2-3,CASSSNRRTDTQYF
TRBV11-2,TRBJ1-4,CASSWGHNEKLFF
TRBV6-5,TRBJ2-7,CASTASGGGEQYF
TRBV5-1,TRBJ2-3,CASSLDGTPTDTQYF
TRBV20-1,TRBJ2-5,CRGTGVGTQYF
TRBV7-9,TRBJ1-2,CASSLGGPGLLNYGYTF
TRBV14,TRBJ2-5,CASSPKTETQYF
TRBV11-2,TRBJ2-3,CASSLEGGTGGSTDTQYF
TRBV4-1,TRBJ2-7,CASSQEGSLWTGDNEQYF
TRBV10-3,TRBJ1-5,CAISDQGNQPQHF
TRBV4-3,TRBJ2-2,CASSPPGGELFF
TRBV5-1,TRBJ2-1,CASSLFDSQSYNEQFF
TRBV19,TRBJ2-1,CASSVDGTLNEQFF
TRBV6-2/TRBV6-3,TRBJ2-2,CASTGLAGNTGELFF
TRBV28,TRBJ2-7,CASSQPARSGSYEQYF
TRBV7-3,TRBJ1-1,CASSLSAGVRTEAFF
TRBV5-1,TRBJ2-7,CASSLVRGYEQYF
TRBV28,TRBJ2-1,CASSRTSSSYNEQFF
TRBV6-1,TRBJ1-1,CASSDRLMNTEAFF
TRBV5-1,TRBJ1-6,CASSPLREDGSPLHF
TRBV6-1,TRBJ1-6,CASSQLQGPRNSPLHF
TRBV5-1,TRBJ2-1,CASSLGRGGPGLGGNEQFF
TRBV28,TRBJ2-2,CASNYPGIGELFF
TRBV20-1,TRBJ1-5,CSAKEGFNQPQHF
TRBV18,TRBJ2-1,CASSPFMDSGNEQFF
TRBV7-2,TRBJ2-2,CASSPLARAVTGELFF
TRBV7-9,TRBJ1-1,CASSLAGTEAFF
TRBV5-1,TRBJ2-1,CASSLVASGIRTHEQFF
TRBV28,TRBJ2-1,CASSSRQGRNEQYF
TRBV20-1,TRBJ2-7,CSAKSQGAFTYEQYF
TRBV4-2,TRBJ2-1,CASSQVHGSYNEQFF
TRBV28,TRBJ2-7,CASSPDRVHEQYF
TRBV6-1,TRBJ2-2,CASTGVANTGELFF
TRBV29-1,TRBJ2-1,CSVERGGNEQFF
TRBV18,TRBJ2-4,CASSPLIMGTARNIQYF